These T cell receptor beta chains were read from a single sample in a study of OX40 agonist ivuxolimab in advanced cancers. The protocol was immunoSEQ multiplex PCR, while the TCRdb copy is restricted to in-frame clones and leaves out a portion. The data hold roughly 34,000 clones, with less than 80% observed a single time. Material: CD4+ or CD8+ T cells sorted from blood, obtained in a trial of the OX40 agonist ivuxolimab. These receptors were taken from an adult with an advanced solid tumor such as melanoma, head and neck, liver or kidney cancer. CDR3s include the opening cysteine and the closing phenylalanine or tryptophan. The D gene is left open where the match is weak.

j_gene | d_gene | v_gene | CDR3aa
TRBJ1-1 | NA | TRBV4-1 | CASSRAGDAMNTEAFF
TRBJ2-7 | TRBD2 | TRBV4-1 | CASSRAGGEFAYEQYF
TRBJ2-7 | NA | TRBV5-1 | CASSLTAGGGYEQYF
TRBJ1-1 | TRBD1 | TRBV10-3 | CAISGGQGPTEAFF
TRBJ2-3 | NA | TRBV18 | CASSPGGSTDTQYF
TRBJ2-7 | TRBD1 | TRBV7-2 | CASSSVRDRHTYEQYF
TRBJ2-7 | TRBD2 | TRBV10-1 | CATSLAGGGYEQYF
TRBJ1-3 | NA | TRBV30 | CAWSTGEGNTIYF
TRBJ2-5 | NA | TRBV2 | CASSEAGAVQETQYF
TRBJ1-2 | TRBD1 | TRBV6-6 | CASSSGQGTYYGYTF
TRBJ2-5 | TRBD2 | TRBV5-1 | CASSWAAAGGLQETQYF
TRBJ1-5 | NA | TRBV30 | CAWSVLQGGDQPQHF
TRBJ2-1 | NA | TRBV25-1 | CASNPGGASYNEQFF
TRBJ2-3 | TRBD2 | TRBV9 | CASSPHSRGSLADTSTDTQYF
TRBJ1-2 | NA | TRBV21-1 | CASSKPRQGNYGYTF
TRBJ1-2 | NA | TRBV30 | CAWSVGRNLCF
TRBJ1-1 | NA | TRBV9 | CASSPRGDMMNTEAFF
TRBJ1-1 | TRBD1 | TRBV15 | CATRTGGNTEAFF
TRBJ1-4 | NA | TRBV5-5 | CASSTDPYSTPSKLFF
TRBJ1-1 | NA | TRBV19 | CASSIGAGRTEAFF
TRBJ1-5 | NA | TRBV7-8 | CASSLGQQQPQHF
TRBJ2-2 | NA | TRBV27 | CASSIQFHGELFF
TRBJ2-7 | TRBD1 | TRBV18 | CASSPAGGNYEQYF
TRBJ1-1 | TRBD1 | TRBV18 | CASSQDRLNTEAFF
TRBJ1-1 | NA | TRBV30 | CAWSVQPGTEAFF
TRBJ1-1 | NA | TRBV6-1 | CASRANKVPNTEAFF
TRBJ2-1 | NA | TRBV28 | CASSLVGEQFF
TRBJ1-2 | NA | TRBV2 | CASGGGFGYTF
TRBJ2-2 | NA | TRBV27 | CASSLQLTGELFF
TRBJ2-1 | TRBD2 | TRBV5-1 | CASSLVAGGPGEQFF